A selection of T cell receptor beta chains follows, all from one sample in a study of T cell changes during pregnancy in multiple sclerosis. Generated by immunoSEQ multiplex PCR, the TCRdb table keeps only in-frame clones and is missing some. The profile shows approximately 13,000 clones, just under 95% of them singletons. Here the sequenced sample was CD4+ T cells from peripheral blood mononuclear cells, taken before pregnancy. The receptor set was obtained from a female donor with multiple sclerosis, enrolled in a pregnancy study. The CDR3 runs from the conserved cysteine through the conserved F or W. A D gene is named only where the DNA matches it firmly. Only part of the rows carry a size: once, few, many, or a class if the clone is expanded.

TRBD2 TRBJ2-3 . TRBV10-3 TGTGCCATCAGTGAGCTAGCGGGGGGCGGAACGCAGTATTTT CAISELAGGGTQYF
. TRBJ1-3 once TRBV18 TGTGCCAGCTTGACAAGCTCTGGAAACACCATATATTTT CASLTSSGNTIYF
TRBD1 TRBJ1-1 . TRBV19 TGTGCCAGTAGTCTCCGGGACAGGCACACTGAAGCTTTCTTT CASSLRDRHTEAFF
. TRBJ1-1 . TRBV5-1 TGCGCCAGCAGCTCCCCGGACTTTAGGCTGGGCACTGAAGCTTTCTTT CASSSPDFRLGTEAFF
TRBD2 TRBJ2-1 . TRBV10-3 TGTGCCATCAGTGACCAAGCGGGGCGCTCCTACAATGAGCAGTTCTTC CAISDQAGRSYNEQFF
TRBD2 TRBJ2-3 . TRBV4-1 TGCGCCAGCAACGATGGACGGGGGGGTAGCACAGATACGCAGTATTTT CASNDGRGGSTDTQYF
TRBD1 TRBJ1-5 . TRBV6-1 TGTGCCAGCAGAGGGACAGGGGGCAGCAATCAGCCCCAGCATTTT CASRGTGGSNQPQHF
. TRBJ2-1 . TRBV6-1 TGTGCCAGCCGAGGCTCCTACAATGAGCAGTTCTTC CASRGSYNEQFF
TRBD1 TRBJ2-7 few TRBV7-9 TGTGCCAGCAGCTTAGGCGGTTACAGGGGGCGAAACTACGAGCAGTACTTC CASSLGGYRGRNYEQYF
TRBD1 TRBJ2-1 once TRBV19 TGTGCCAGTAGTATATCGGACAGGTCCCGGCCGTTCTTC CASSISDRSRPFF
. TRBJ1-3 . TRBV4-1 TGCGCCAGCAGCTCAGCGTTCTCTGGAAACACCATATATTTT CASSSAFSGNTIYF
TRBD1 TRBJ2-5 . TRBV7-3 TGTGCCAGCAGCCCGAACCCCGACAGGGGAGAGACCCAGTACTTC CASSPNPDRGETQYF
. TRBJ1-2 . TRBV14 TGTGCCAGCAGCCAAGTAGGAGGGGATGGCTACACCTTC CASSQVGGDGYTF
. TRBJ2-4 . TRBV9 TGTGCAAGTAACACCCCCCCCCAGGGCATTCAGTACTTC CASNTPPQGIQYF
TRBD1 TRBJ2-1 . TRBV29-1 TGCAGCCCCGAACCGCTAGGACAGGGGGCTTTTGAGCAGTTCTTC CSPEPLGQGAFEQFF
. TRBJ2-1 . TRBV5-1 TGCGCCAGCAGCACTGGCGGGGCCGGCGGGTACAATGAGCAGTTCTTC CASSTGGAGGYNEQFF
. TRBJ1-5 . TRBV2 TGTGCCAGCAGACCCGTCAGGGGACCCCGGGATCAGCCCCAGCATTTT CASRPVRGPRDQPQHF
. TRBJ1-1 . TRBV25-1 TGTGCCAGCAGTCTCAGAACTGAAGCTTTCTTT CASSLRTEAFF
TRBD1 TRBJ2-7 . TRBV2 TGTGCCAGCAGTGAAAACAGGGGTCACGAGCAGTACTTC CASSENRGHEQYF
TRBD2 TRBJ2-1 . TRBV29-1 TGCAGGGGGGGGACTAGTAACAATGAGCAGTTCTTC CRGGTSNNEQFF
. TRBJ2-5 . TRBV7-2 TGTGCCTCCTCGGACATTCAGGAGACCCAGTACTTC CASSDIQETQYF
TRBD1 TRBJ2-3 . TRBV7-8 TGTGCCAGCAGCTTAGCCGGGACAGAATTACCCACAGATACGCAGTATTTT CASSLAGTELPTDTQYF
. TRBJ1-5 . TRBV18 TGTGCCAGCTCACAACTTTCCGGGGGGGGAATCTATCAGCCCCAGCATTTT CASSQLSGGGIYQPQHF
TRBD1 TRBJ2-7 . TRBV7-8 TGTGCCAGCAGCTTCCGCAGGGGGCCAGACGAGCAGTACTTC CASSFRRGPDEQYF
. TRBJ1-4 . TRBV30 TGTGCCTGGAGGCGGGGGGGGTCGACTAATGAAAAACTGTTTTTT CAWRRGGSTNEKLFF
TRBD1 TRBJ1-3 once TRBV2 TGTGCCAGCAGTGAAGGGACAGGGAACTCTGGAAACACCATATATTTT CASSEGTGNSGNTIYF
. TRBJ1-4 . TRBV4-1 TGCGCCAGCAGCCAAGATTCTAAAAAACTGTTTTTT CASSQDSKKLFF
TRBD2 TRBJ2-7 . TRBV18 TGTGCCAGCTCCCGCGGGGGCTCCTACGAGCAGTACTTC CASSRGGSYEQYF
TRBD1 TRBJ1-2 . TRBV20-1 TGCAGTCATGACAGGGGGGATGGCTACACCTTC CSHDRGDGYTF
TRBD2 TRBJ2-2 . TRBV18 TGTGCCAGCTCACCACGTGCTAGCGGGGGCCCCACCGGGGAGCTGTTTTTT CASSPRASGGPTGELFF
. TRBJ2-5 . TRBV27 TGTGCCAGCAGTTTTACCGGCAGGGTATTTCAGACCCAGTACTTC CASSFTGRVFQTQYF
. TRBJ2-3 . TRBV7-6 TGTGCCAGCAGCTCGGAGGCCGCCGGAGATACGCAGTATTTT CASSSEAAGDTQYF
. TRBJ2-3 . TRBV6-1 TGTGCCACCCTACCCGGGTTGGGGGCGGATACGCAGTATTTT CATLPGLGADTQYF